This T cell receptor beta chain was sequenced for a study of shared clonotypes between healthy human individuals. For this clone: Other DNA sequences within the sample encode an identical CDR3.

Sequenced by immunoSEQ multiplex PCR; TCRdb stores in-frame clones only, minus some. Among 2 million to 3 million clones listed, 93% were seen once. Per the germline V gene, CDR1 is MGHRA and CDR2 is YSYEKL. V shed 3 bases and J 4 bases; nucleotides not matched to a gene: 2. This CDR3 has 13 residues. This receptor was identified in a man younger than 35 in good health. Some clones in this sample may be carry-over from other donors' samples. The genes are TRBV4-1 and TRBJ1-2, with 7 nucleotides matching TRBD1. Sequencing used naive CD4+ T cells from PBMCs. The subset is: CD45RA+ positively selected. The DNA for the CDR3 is TGCGCCAGCAGCCAGACAGGGATCTATGGCTACACCTTC. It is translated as CASSQTGIYGYTF.